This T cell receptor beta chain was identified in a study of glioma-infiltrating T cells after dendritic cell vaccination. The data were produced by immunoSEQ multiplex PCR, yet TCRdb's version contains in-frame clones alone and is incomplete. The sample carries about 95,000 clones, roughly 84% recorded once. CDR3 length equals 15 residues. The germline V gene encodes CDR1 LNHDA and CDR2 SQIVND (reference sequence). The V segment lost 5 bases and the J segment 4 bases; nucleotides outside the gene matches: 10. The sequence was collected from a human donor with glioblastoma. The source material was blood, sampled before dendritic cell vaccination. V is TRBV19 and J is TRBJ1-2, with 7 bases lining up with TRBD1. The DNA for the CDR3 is TGTGCCAGTAGTGGGCAGACAGGGCGGAGCTATGGCTACACCTTC. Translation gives CASSGQTGRSYGYTF.